This TCR beta chain was observed in a study of blood T cell repertoires in COVID-19. Background on the study: Specimens from acute and convalescent COVID-19 originated in the United States, Italy and Spain. Sample material is recorded as cDNA or gDNA derived from T cells, B-cell-depleted T cells, or PBMCs.

The V gene's germline CDR1 is MDHEN and CDR2 SYDVKM. CDR3 length equals 15 residues. With 2 bases removed from V and 3 bases from J, the gap between germline ends came to 13 bases. Authors' processing steps: It was from reference gene primer amplification that nucleated cell counts were estimated. Libraries were prepared by immunoSEQ multiplex PCR; TCRdb keeps only in-frame clonotypes and omits some of them. V, J and clone size reflect that table, while D and trimming were determined from the DNA. The sample contains 300,000 to 450,000 clones, roughly four fifths of which appear only once. This clonotype originated in a human donor with acute or convalescent COVID-19. The donor label of this sample is uncertain. The V gene is TRBV28, the J gene TRBJ1-1; D not resolved. Sequenced sample: peripheral blood. CDR3 nucleotide sequence: TGTGCCAGCAGTTTACGTAGTGGAGGGTACACTGAAGCTTTCTTT. It encodes CASSLRSGGYTEAFF.